Reported below is one T cell receptor (beta chain). Profiling relied on immunoSEQ multiplex PCR, and the TCRdb table lists in-frame clones only, not all of them. The sample gives around 100,000 clones, roughly 88% of which show up once; less than 20% is in the top ten. These data belong to a study of T cell responses to AZD1222 COVID-19 vaccine. Overall study: Timing groups of about 4 and about 12 weeks for second doses were pooled.

CDR1 and CDR2 (germline): MGHDK, SYGVNS. The CDR3 runs to 16 residues. After removal of 11 bases from V and 5 bases from J, the junction contained 18 bases not matched to a gene. Sequencing used peripheral blood, obtained on day 0 of AZD1222 vaccination. This receptor was obtained from an adult in good health. The gene calls are TRBV25-1 and TRBJ1-1; TRBD1 matches 9 bases. The CDR3 here is CAPAKGDRVRWTEAFF. CDR3 nucleotide sequence: TGTGCCCCAGCAAAAGGGGACAGGGTTCGATGGACTGAAGCTTTCTTT.